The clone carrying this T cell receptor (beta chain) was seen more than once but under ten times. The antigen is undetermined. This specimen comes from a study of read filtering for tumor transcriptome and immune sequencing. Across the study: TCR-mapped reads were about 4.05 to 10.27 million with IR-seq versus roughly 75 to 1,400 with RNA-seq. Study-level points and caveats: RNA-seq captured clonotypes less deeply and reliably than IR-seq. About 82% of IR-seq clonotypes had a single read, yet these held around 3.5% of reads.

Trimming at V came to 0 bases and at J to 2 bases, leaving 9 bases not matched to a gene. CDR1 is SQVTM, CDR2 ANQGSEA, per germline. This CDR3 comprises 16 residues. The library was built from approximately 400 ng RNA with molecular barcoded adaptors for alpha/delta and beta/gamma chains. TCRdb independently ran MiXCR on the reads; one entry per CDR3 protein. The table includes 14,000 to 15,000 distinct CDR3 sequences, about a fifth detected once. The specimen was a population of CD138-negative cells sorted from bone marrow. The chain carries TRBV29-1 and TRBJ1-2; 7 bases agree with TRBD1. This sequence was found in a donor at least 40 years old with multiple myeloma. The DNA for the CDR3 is TGCAGCGTTGAAGATATCGGGACAGACGTAAACTATGGCTACACCTTC. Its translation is CSVEDIGTDVNYGYTF.